The subject of this entry is one TCR beta chain. Trimming removed 5 bases from V and 6 bases from J, with 4 bases in between. Per germline, CDR1 LGHDT and CDR2 YNNKEL (reference sequence). There are 11 residues in the CDR3. This sample was included in a study of blood T cell repertoires in COVID-19. About the study: PBMCs, B-cell-depleted T cells, or T cells were the source of the cDNA or gDNA that made up the material.

Assay used: immunoSEQ multiplex PCR; TCRdb lists only in-frame clones, some missing. The sample records 60,000 or so clones, about nine tenths being singletons. Sequences were obtained from peripheral blood. This TCR was recovered from a human donor in a cohort sampled during active COVID-19. J is TRBJ2-2 and V is TRBV3-1 (or the pseudogene TRBV3-2); no clear D. CDR3 protein: CASSTAGELFF. The CDR3 DNA reads as TGTGCCAGCAGCACAGCCGGGGAGCTGTTTTTT.